This TCR beta chain was identified during a study of immune evolution from preneoplasia to lung adenocarcinoma. Assay: immunoSEQ multiplex PCR; the TCRdb copy retains only in-frame clones and omits some. The profile shows around 15,000 clones, 75% to 90% of them singletons. The CDR3 spans 14 residues. Trimming took off 1 base at V and 1 base at J, with 7 bases between the two ends. Germline CDR1 reads SGHAT; CDR2 reads FQNNGV. The rearrangement joins TRBV11-2 to TRBJ1-1; D unclear. The clonotype was recovered from a person in their 70s with invasive lung adenocarcinoma. The specimen sequenced was FFPE invasive lung adenocarcinoma tissue. CDR3 in amino acids: CASSLAPSNTEAFF. As DNA, the CDR3 is TGTGCCAGCAGCTTAGCTCCCTCGAACACTGAAGCTTTCTTT.